These T cell receptor beta chains were read from a single sample in a study of T cell changes during pregnancy in multiple sclerosis. Assay: immunoSEQ multiplex PCR; the TCRdb copy retains only in-frame clones and omits some. Among fewer than 110,000 clones listed, under 95% were seen once. Source: peripheral blood, taken in the third trimester of pregnancy. These receptors all come from a female donor in good health, enrolled as a control in a pregnancy study. Each CDR3 is given with its conserved first and last residue. Fields, in order: J gene, V gene, D gene, clone size, CDR3 DNA, CDR3 protein. D genes are given only for firm matches. Clone size is stated in some rows and not others, as once, few, many or a class when expanded.

j_gene: TRBJ2-2; v_gene: TRBV7-3; d_gene: TRBD2; abundance: NA; CDR3nt: TGTGCCAGCAGCTTACGTCCGGCGGGGGTCTTCACCGGGGAGCTGTTTTTT; CDR3aa: CASSLRPAGVFTGELFF
j_gene: TRBJ1-2; v_gene: TRBV6-5; d_gene: NA; abundance: NA; CDR3nt: TGTGCCAGCAGTCAAGCCGGGTCATACTATGGCTACACCTTC; CDR3aa: CASSQAGSYYGYTF
j_gene: TRBJ2-7; v_gene: TRBV18; d_gene: NA; abundance: NA; CDR3nt: TGTGCCAGCCGGGGGACAGTGACCACCTACGAGCAGTACTTC; CDR3aa: CASRGTVTTYEQYF
j_gene: TRBJ1-4; v_gene: TRBV18; d_gene: NA; abundance: NA; CDR3nt: TGTGCCAGCTCATACGGACAGACTAATGAAAAACTGTTTTTT; CDR3aa: CASSYGQTNEKLFF
j_gene: TRBJ1-5; v_gene: TRBV15; d_gene: NA; abundance: NA; CDR3nt: TGTGCCACCAGCAGAGATCCCATTAGCAATCAGCCCCAGCATTTT; CDR3aa: CATSRDPISNQPQHF
j_gene: TRBJ2-1; v_gene: TRBV18; d_gene: TRBD1; abundance: NA; CDR3nt: TGTGCCAGCTCAACACAACCGGGACAGGGAAACTACAATGAGCAGTTCTTC; CDR3aa: CASSTQPGQGNYNEQFF
j_gene: TRBJ2-7; v_gene: TRBV6-5; d_gene: TRBD2; abundance: NA; CDR3nt: TGTGCCAGCAGTTACGTCGGGGGGGGCCAGTACGAGCAGTACTTC; CDR3aa: CASSYVGGGQYEQYF
j_gene: TRBJ2-4; v_gene: TRBV5-5; d_gene: NA; abundance: NA; CDR3nt: TGTGCCAGCAGCTTGGGGTTCGGGAACATTCAGTACTTC; CDR3aa: CASSLGFGNIQYF
j_gene: TRBJ2-7; v_gene: TRBV7-8; d_gene: NA; abundance: once; CDR3nt: TGTGCCAGCAGCCTAGAAACTAGTGGCCCCTACGAGCAGTACTTC; CDR3aa: CASSLETSGPYEQYF
j_gene: TRBJ1-1; v_gene: TRBV27; d_gene: NA; abundance: NA; CDR3nt: TGTGCCAGCAGTTTAAATAGGAACACTGAAGCTTTCTTT; CDR3aa: CASSLNRNTEAFF
j_gene: TRBJ1-1; v_gene: TRBV15; d_gene: TRBD1; abundance: NA; CDR3nt: TGTGCCACCAGCAGAGATCCAGGGGGTGGCACTGAAGCTTTCTTT; CDR3aa: CATSRDPGGGTEAFF
j_gene: TRBJ2-5; v_gene: TRBV4-1; d_gene: TRBD1; abundance: NA; CDR3nt: TGCGCCAGCAGCCCCAGGGACAGGATACAAGAGACCCAGTACTTC; CDR3aa: CASSPRDRIQETQYF
j_gene: TRBJ1-2; v_gene: TRBV19; d_gene: NA; abundance: NA; CDR3nt: TGTGCCAGTAGTATAACTTCTCGGGGCTACACCTTC; CDR3aa: CASSITSRGYTF
j_gene: TRBJ1-4; v_gene: TRBV5-6; d_gene: TRBD1; abundance: NA; CDR3nt: TGTGCCAGCAGCGGAAACAGGGGGGTAGCAACTAATGAAAAACTGTTTTTT; CDR3aa: CASSGNRGVATNEKLFF
j_gene: TRBJ2-3; v_gene: TRBV11-3; d_gene: TRBD2; abundance: NA; CDR3nt: TGTGCCAGCGGTAGCGGGGGCACAGATACGCAGTATTTT; CDR3aa: CASGSGGTDTQYF